What follows describes a single TCR beta chain. What it binds is unknown. There are 17 residues in the CDR3. After removal of 0 bases from V and 8 bases from J, the junction contained 6 bases not matched to a gene. Germline V gives CDR1 MNHNS, CDR2 SASEGT. Generated by immunoSEQ multiplex PCR, the TCRdb table keeps only in-frame clones and is missing some. The sample table sets out about 140,000 clones. These data come from a study of T cell responses to AZD1222 COVID-19 vaccine. Whole-study findings and limits: Scientists sampled the repertoires only once the peak T cell response had passed. Spike-specific TCR repertoires showed rising breadth and depth after two AZD1222 doses.

Sequenced: peripheral blood. This rearrangement joins TRBV6-1 to TRBJ1-6; 11 bases are a match to TRBD1. The sequence came from an adult in good health. In nucleotides, the CDR3 is TGTGCCAGCAGTGAAGCGAACGGACAGGGGGCAGATTCACCCCTCCACTTT. This codes for CASSEANGQGADSPLHF.